This paragraph covers one TCR beta chain sequence. Data came from immunoSEQ multiplex PCR; TCRdb stores just in-frame clones and leaves some out. Among over 200,000 clones listed, more than 75% were seen once. V lost 4 bases and J 1 base, leaving 12 bases between the germline ends. The V gene's germline CDR1 is SGHDN and CDR2 FVKESK. This CDR3 comprises 15 residues. The sample is drawn from a study of blood T cell repertoires in COVID-19. Study details: Nucleic acid was either cDNA or gDNA, and it came from T cells, B-cell-depleted T cells, or PBMCs.

The rearrangement joins TRBV14 to TRBJ2-3; weak D call: TRBD1 (5 bases). The sequence was collected from a young man who had recovered from COVID-19. Material for sequencing was PBMCs or T cells enriched from blood (not recorded which). The chain's CDR3 is CASSPVRGGTDTQYF. The CDR3 DNA follows: TGTGCCAGCAGCCCCGTAAGGGGTGGCACAGATACGCAGTATTTT.